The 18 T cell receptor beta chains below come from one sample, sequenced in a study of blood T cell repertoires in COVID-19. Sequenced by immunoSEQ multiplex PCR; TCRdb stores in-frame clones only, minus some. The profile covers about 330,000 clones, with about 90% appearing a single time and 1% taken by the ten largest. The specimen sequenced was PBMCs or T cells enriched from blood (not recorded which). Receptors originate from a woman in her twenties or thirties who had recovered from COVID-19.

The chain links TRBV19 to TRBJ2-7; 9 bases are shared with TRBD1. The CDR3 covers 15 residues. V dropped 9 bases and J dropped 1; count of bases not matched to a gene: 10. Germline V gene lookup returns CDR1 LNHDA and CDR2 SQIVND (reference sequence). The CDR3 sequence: CASRSLGQGSYEQYF. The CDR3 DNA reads TGTGCCAGCCGTAGCCTGGGACAGGGATCCTACGAGCAGTACTTC. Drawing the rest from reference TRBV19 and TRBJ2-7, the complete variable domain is DGGITQSPKYLFRKEGQNVTLSCEQNLNHDAMYWYRQDPGQGLRLIYYSQIVNDFQKGDIAEGYSVSREKKESFPLTVTSAQKNPTAFYLCASRSLGQGSYEQYFGPGTRLTVT.

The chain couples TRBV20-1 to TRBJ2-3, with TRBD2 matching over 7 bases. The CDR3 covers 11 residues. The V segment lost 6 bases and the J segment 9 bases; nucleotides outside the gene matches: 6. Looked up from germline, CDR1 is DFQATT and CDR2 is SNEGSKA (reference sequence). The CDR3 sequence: CSAGSGVTQYF. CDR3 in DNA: TGCAGTGCCGGGAGCGGGGTCACGCAGTATTTT.

The CDR3 nucleotides are TGTGCCAGCAGCTTAGTGGTAGGGGGCGAATCACCCCTCCACTTT. As protein: CASSLVVGGESPLHF. The chain combines TRBV11-2 with TRBJ1-6, with 7 bases aligning to TRBD1. Germline CDR1 SGHAT, CDR2 FQNNGV. The CDR3 is made up of 15 amino acids. The ends lost 1 base at V and 10 bases at J; junction bases unmatched: 7.

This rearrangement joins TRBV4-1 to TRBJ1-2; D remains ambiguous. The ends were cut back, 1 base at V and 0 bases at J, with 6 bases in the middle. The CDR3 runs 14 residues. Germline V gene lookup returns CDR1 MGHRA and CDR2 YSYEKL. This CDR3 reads CASSQAAANYGYTF. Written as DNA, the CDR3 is TGCGCCAGCAGCCAAGCCGCGGCTAACTATGGCTACACCTTC.

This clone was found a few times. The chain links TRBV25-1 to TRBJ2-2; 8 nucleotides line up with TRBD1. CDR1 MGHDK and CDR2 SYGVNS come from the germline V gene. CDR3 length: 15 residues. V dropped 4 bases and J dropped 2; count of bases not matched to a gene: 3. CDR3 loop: CASSAGTGNTGELFF. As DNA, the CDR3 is TGTGCCAGCAGTGCCGGGACAGGTAACACCGGGGAGCTGTTTTTT.

The DNA of the CDR3 is TGTGCCAGCAGCTTGACAGGGGCGAACACCATATATTTT. This translates into CASSLTGANTIYF. The V call is TRBV6-5, the J call TRBJ1-3, with 8 positions matching TRBD1. The CDR3 contains 13 residues. Germline lookup yields CDR1 MNHEY and CDR2 SVGAGI. V lost 6 bases, J lost 7 bases, and 5 bases stayed unmatched.

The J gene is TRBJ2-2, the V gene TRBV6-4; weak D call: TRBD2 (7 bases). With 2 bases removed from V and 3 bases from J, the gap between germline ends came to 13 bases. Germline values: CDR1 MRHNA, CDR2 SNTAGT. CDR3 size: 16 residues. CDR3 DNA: TGTGCCAGCAGTGACAGGGGGGGCTCGGACACCGGGGAGCTGTTTTTT. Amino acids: CASSDRGGSDTGELFF.

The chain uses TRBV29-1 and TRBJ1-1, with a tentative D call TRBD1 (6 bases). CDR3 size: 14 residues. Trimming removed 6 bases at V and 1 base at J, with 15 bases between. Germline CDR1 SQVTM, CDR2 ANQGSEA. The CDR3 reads CSVAGGPSNTEAFF. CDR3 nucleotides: TGCAGCGTGGCGGGGGGGCCTTCGAACACTGAAGCTTTCTTT.

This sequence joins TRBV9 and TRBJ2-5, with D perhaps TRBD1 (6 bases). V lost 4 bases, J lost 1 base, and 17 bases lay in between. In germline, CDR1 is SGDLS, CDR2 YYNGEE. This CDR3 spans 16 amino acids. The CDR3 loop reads CASSPAGRGAQETQYF. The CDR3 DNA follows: TGTGCCAGCAGCCCCGCCGGCAGGGGAGCCCAAGAGACCCAGTACTTC.

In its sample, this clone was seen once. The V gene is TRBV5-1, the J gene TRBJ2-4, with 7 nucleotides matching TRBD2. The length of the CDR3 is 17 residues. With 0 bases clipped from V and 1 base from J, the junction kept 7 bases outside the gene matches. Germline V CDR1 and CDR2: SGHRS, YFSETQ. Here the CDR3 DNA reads TGCGCCAGCAGCTTGGGGGAGGGGACGTGGGCCAAAAACATTCAGTACTTC. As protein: CASSLGEGTWAKNIQYF.

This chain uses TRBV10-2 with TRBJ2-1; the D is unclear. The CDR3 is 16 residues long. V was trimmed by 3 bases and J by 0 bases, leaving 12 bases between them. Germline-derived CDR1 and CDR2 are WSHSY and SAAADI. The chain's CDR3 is CASSEIAIVSYNEQFF. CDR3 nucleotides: TGCGCCAGCAGTGAAATAGCTATAGTCTCCTACAATGAGCAGTTCTTC.

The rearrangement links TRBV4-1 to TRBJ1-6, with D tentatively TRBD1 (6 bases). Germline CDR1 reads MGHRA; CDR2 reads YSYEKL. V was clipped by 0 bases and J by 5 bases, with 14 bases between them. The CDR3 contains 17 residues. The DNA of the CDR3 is TGCGCCAGCAGCCAAGAGACAGGACGATTAAATAATTCACCCCTCCACTTT. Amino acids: CASSQETGRLNNSPLHF.

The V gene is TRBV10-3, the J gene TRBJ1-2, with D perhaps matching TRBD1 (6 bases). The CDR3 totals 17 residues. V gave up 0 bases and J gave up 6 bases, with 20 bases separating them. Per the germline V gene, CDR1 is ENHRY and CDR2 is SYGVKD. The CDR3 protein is CAISESRDRSRADGYTF. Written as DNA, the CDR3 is TGTGCCATCAGTGAGTCACGTGACAGGTCCCGCGCCGATGGCTACACCTTC.

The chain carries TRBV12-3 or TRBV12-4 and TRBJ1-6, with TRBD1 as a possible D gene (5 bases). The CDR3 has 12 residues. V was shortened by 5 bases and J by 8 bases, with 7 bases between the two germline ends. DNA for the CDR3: TGTGCCAGCAGTAGCAGGGATTCACCCCTCCACTTT. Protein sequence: CASSSRDSPLHF.

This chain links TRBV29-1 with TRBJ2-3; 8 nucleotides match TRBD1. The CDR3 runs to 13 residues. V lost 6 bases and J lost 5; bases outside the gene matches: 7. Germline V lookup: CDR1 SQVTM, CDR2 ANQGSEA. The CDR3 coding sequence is TGCAGCGTCGTTCAGGGGGCGGTAGATACGCAGTATTTT. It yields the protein CSVVQGAVDTQYF.

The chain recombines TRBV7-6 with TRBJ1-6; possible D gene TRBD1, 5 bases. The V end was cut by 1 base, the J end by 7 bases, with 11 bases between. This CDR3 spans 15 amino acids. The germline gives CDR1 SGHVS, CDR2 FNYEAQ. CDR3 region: CASSLDVGGNSPLHF. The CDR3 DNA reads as TGTGCCAGCAGCTTAGACGTGGGGGGAAATTCACCCCTCCACTTT.

CDR3: CASSSPGFWGNEKLFF. In DNA, the CDR3 is TGTGCCAGCAGTTCCCCAGGGTTTTGGGGAAATGAAAAACTGTTTTTT. The chain recombines TRBV28 with TRBJ1-4; perhaps TRBD1 as D (5 bases). The germline CDR1 and CDR2 sequences are MDHEN and SYDVKM. V dropped 4 bases and J dropped 5 bases, with 17 bases sitting between them. This CDR3 comprises 16 residues. The variable domain in full, with the rest retrieved from reference TRBV28 and TRBJ1-4, is DVKVTQSSRYLVKRTGEKVFLECVQDMDHENMFWYRQDPGLGLRLIYFSYDVKMKEKGDIPEGYSVSREKKERFSLILESASTNQTSMYLCASSSPGFWGNEKLFFGSGTQLSVL.

This chain's CDR3 is CASSPEGGPAGSGETQYF. The DNA of the CDR3 is TGCGCCAGCAGCCCCGAGGGAGGCCCAGCGGGATCCGGGGAGACCCAGTACTTC. V is TRBV5-1 and J is TRBJ2-5, with 7 positions matching TRBD2. The junction had 20 bases not matched to a gene; V was cut back by 4 bases and J by 5 bases. The CDR3 length is 18 residues. Germline assignment: CDR1 SGHRS and CDR2 YFSETQ.